Below, 26 T cell receptor beta chains from the same sample are listed, as sequenced in a study of regulatory T cells in long-lasting Graves disease. The sample's time point: persistent/refractory GD, antithyroid drugs over 5 years with positive TRAb. RNA extracted from PBMCs served as the sequencing template. In building TCR beta libraries, iRepertoire HTBI primers were used together with Arm-PCR of CDR3 regions. In TCRdb, the multiplex PCR reads were re-called with MiXCR into one record per CDR3 protein. The table has around 460,000 distinct CDR3 sequences, roughly a fifth seen once. The specimen comprised peripheral blood mononuclear cells (PBMCs), sampled when the disease was refractory, from a patient treated with antithyroid drugs. The source of these receptors is a female donor with Graves disease.

Of note for this clonotype: The DNA is omitted, as the CDR3 cannot be located on it reliably, and the CDR3 follows TCRdb's listing. This rearrangement joins TRBV6-2 or TRBV6-3 to TRBJ1-4; no DNA check was done on the table's D call, TRBD1. Termini included, the CDR3 measures 17 amino acids. CDR1 is MNHEY, CDR2 SVGEGT, per germline. This chain's CDR3 is CASSYFGPRGANEKLFF.

The table lists this clonotype with a few counts. This chain joins TRBV7-8 and TRBJ1-5, with TRBD1 matching over 7 bases. V lost 1 base and J lost 4; bases outside the gene matches: 7. The CDR3 is made up of 16 amino acids. CDR1 and CDR2 from the germline V gene are SGHVS and FQNEAQ. CDR3 sequence (DNA): TGTGCCAGCAGCTTAGTACCCGACAGGGCGAATCAGCCCCAGCATTTT. Protein sequence: CASSLVPDRANQPQHF.

To note about this clonotype: A read error is the likely source, as a far larger clone sits one nucleotide away. The CDR3 nucleotides are TGTGCCAGCAGTTTCGAGACAGGGGGCTACGAGCAGTACTTC. The encoded protein is CASSFETGGYEQYF. The chain combines TRBV27 with TRBJ2-7, with 9 bases that match TRBD1. The CDR3 spans 14 residues. Germline CDR1 reads MNHEY; CDR2 reads SMNVEV (reference sequence). J lost 3 bases, V lost 3 bases, and 3 bases had no gene match.

This clonotype was observed many times. The chain couples TRBV28 to TRBJ1-5; D unresolved. The CDR3 length is 14 residues. Between the trimmed V and J ends, which lost 7 bases and 4 bases, there was a span of 14 bases. The germline V gene has CDR1 MDHEN and CDR2 SYDVKM. In DNA form, the CDR3 reads TGTGCCAGCACCATAGGACGCGGGAATCAGCCCCAGCATTTT. It is translated as CASTIGRGNQPQHF.

The chain couples TRBV11-2 to TRBJ1-1; D is perhaps TRBD1 (5 bases). Germline CDR1 reads SGHAT; CDR2 reads FQNNGV. This CDR3 is built from 16 residues. Trimming took 5 bases from V and 1 from J, leaving 17 bases between them. The chain's CDR3 is CASSPGAGPRNTEAFF. CDR3 nucleotides: TGTGCCAGCAGCCCCGGGGCGGGCCCCCGGAACACTGAAGCTTTCTTT.

In the case of this clonotype: Given a much more abundant clone one base away, this may be a read error. The chain carries TRBV5-8 and TRBJ2-5, with D possibly matching TRBD1 (6 bases). The CDR3 loop spans 17 amino acids. The germline CDR1 and CDR2 sequences are SGHTS and YDEGEE. The germline V and J ends were trimmed by 3 bases and 1 base, with 19 bases remaining between them. CDR3 coding DNA: TGTGCCAGCAGCTGGCGGCAGGGGTCTGGCCCCCAAGAGACCCAGTACTTC. Encoded protein: CASSWRQGSGPQETQYF.

The sample holds many counts of this clonotype. The rearrangement uses TRBV28 and TRBJ2-7; 7 nucleotides align to TRBD1. The junction had 6 bases not matched to a gene; V was cut back by 3 bases and J by 1 base. This CDR3 has 15 amino acids. From germline, CDR1 is MDHEN and CDR2 SYDVKM. Here the CDR3 DNA reads TGTGCCAGCAGTTTTTCGGGACAGACATCCTACGAGCAGTACTTC. It codes for CASSFSGQTSYEQYF.

This clonotype was counted at least ten times. The J gene is TRBJ1-2, the V gene TRBV28, with D perhaps TRBD1 (6 bases). V was shortened by 6 bases and J by 7 bases, with 18 bases between the two germline ends. The CDR3 extends over 14 amino acids. CDR1 is MDHEN and CDR2 is SYDVKM in the germline V gene. The CDR3 sequence: CASSPNRDPSGYTF. The CDR3 DNA reads TGTGCCAGCAGCCCAAACAGGGATCCTTCTGGCTACACCTTC.

The chain joins TRBV29-1 to TRBJ2-7, with TRBD2 matching over 11 bases. The V gene's germline CDR1 is SQVTM and CDR2 ANQGSEA. V lost 0 bases, J lost 2 bases, and 6 bases stayed unmatched. The CDR3 runs to 16 residues. The CDR3, as DNA: TGCAGCGTTGAAGATGTGACTAGCGGGGACACCTACGAGCAGTACTTC. Encoded protein: CSVEDVTSGDTYEQYF.

The chain has TRBV11-3 and TRBJ2-5, with 10 bases that match TRBD1. The V gene end was trimmed by 7 bases and the J gene end by 5 bases; junction bases not matched to a gene: 25. Germline-derived CDR1 and CDR2 are SGHNT and YENEEA. The CDR3 has 20 residues. CDR3 bases: TGTGCCAGCACCCCAGGGGGACAGGGGAAGGTCTCCTCGGGGGGTGAGACCCAGTACTTC. Amino acid sequence: CASTPGGQGKVSSGGETQYF.

With regard to this clonotype: A much larger clone lies one base from this, so it may be a read error. The rearrangement links TRBV28 to TRBJ1-1; no clear D. The CDR3 has 16 residues. Germline CDR1 and CDR2: MDHEN and SYDVKM. With 7 bases removed from V and 4 bases from J, the gap between germline ends came to 22 bases. In nucleotides, the CDR3 is TGTGCCAGCACCCTATGGAAACAGAACTTGAGCACTGAAGCTTTCTTT. It translates to CASTLWKQNLSTEAFF.

Concerning this clonotype itself: A clone one base away is much larger, so this may be a read error. The gene calls are TRBV2 and TRBJ2-7; TRBD2 aligns across 11 bases. This CDR3 contains 17 residues. CDR1 is SNHLY and CDR2 is FYNNEI in the germline V gene. The CDR3 bases are TGTGCCAGCAGTGAAGTACTAGCGGGGGCCAGCTCCTACGAGCAGTGCTTC. This codes for CASSEVLAGASSYEQCF.

The chain uses TRBV10-3 and TRBJ2-2; 12 bases line up with TRBD2. V shed 10 bases and J 5 bases; nucleotides not matched to a gene: 8. CDR1 and CDR2 (germline): ENHRY, SYGVKD. This CDR3 has 15 residues. Written as DNA, the CDR3 is TGTGCCACTTCTAGCGGGAGGGCCTCGACCGGGGAGCTGTTTTTT. Residues: CATSSGRASTGELFF.

This clonotype was observed a handful of times. The chain carries TRBV5-1 and TRBJ2-5; TRBD2 agrees at 12 bases. The length of the CDR3 is 15 residues. Germline CDR1 reads SGHRS; CDR2 reads YFSETQ. The V and J ends lost 4 bases and 4 bases, in that order; junction bases with no gene match: 5. The CDR3 region has the DNA TGCGCCAGCAGCATAGGGACTAGCGGGTCAGAGACCCAGTACTTC. Translating gives CASSIGTSGSETQYF.

This clonotype has at least ten counts. The rearrangement uses TRBV10-3 and TRBJ1-2; perhaps TRBD1 as D (6 bases). The V gene lost 3 bases and the J gene lost 5 bases, with 16 bases spanning the gap. The CDR3 extends over 15 amino acids. CDR1 and CDR2 from the germline V gene are ENHRY and SYGVKD. CDR3 sequence: CAISELSTGSYGYTF. The CDR3 coding sequence is TGTGCCATCAGTGAACTGTCGACAGGCTCGTATGGCTACACCTTC.

This clonotype occurred many times. The chain links TRBV28 to TRBJ1-5; D ambiguous. CDR1 MDHEN and CDR2 SYDVKM come from the germline V gene. This CDR3 spans 11 amino acids. With 3 bases removed from V and 6 bases from J, the gap between germline ends came to 3 bases. The chain's CDR3 is CASSFSQPQHF. DNA for the CDR3: TGTGCCAGCAGTTTTAGTCAGCCCCAGCATTTT. Full variable domain (missing parts from reference TRBV28 and TRBJ1-5): DVKVTQSSRYLVKRTGEKVFLECVQDMDHENMFWYRQDPGLGLRLIYFSYDVKMKEKGDIPEGYSVSREKKERFSLILESASTNQTSMYLCASSFSQPQHFGDGTRLSIL.

This clonotype was seen a few times. The V gene is TRBV20-1, the J gene TRBJ2-7; D is perhaps TRBD2 (6 bases). The CDR3 is made up of 14 amino acids. Germline-derived CDR1 and CDR2 are DFQATT and SNEGSKA (reference sequence). Trimming cost V 0 bases and J 6 bases, with 15 bases left between them. The CDR3 loop reads CSARDYGGVGEQYF. Written as DNA, the CDR3 is TGCAGTGCTAGAGATTACGGGGGAGTAGGCGAGCAGTACTTC.

This clonotype was counted at least ten times. The DNA of the CDR3 is TGCAGCGTTGAAGATCCAGGGGGTCGTGGCTACACCTTC. The encoded protein is CSVEDPGGRGYTF. This chain links TRBV29-1 with TRBJ1-2, with 7 bases that match TRBD1. The germline V gene has CDR1 SQVTM and CDR2 ANQGSEA. This CDR3 is built from 13 residues. The V segment lost 0 bases and the J segment 7 bases; nucleotides outside the gene matches: 5.

On this clonotype: A read error is possible here, since a much larger clone lies one base away. The V gene is TRBV3-1, the J gene TRBJ2-2; no reliable D call. The CDR3 runs 13 residues. The germline V gene encodes CDR1 LGHDT and CDR2 YNNKEL (reference sequence). The V and J ends lost 0 bases and 5 bases respectively, with 4 bases between them. As DNA, the CDR3 is TGTGCCAGCAGCCAAGATGGAACCGGGGAGCTGTTTTTT. Its protein product is CASSQDGTGELFF.

The count of this clonotype is one. The CDR3 ends on some other residue instead of the conserved phenylalanine or tryptophan, so this is likely a read error. The chain is built from TRBV12-3 or TRBV12-4 and TRBJ2-7; a possible D gene is TRBD1 (6 bases). V was trimmed by 6 bases and J by 4 bases, leaving 10 bases between them. The length of the CDR3 is 12 residues. The CDR3: CASSPDRYEQYS. CDR3 nucleotides: TGTGCCAGCAGCCCGGACAGATACGAGCAGTACTCC.

This clonotype showed up many times. The J gene is TRBJ2-4, the V gene TRBV20-1; TRBD2 agrees at 11 bases. The CDR3 has 19 amino acids. After removal of 0 bases from V and 0 bases from J, the junction contained 10 bases not matched to a gene. Germline assignment: CDR1 DFQATT and CDR2 SNEGSKA (reference sequence). In DNA, the CDR3 is TGCAGTGCTAGAGATCCCCTAGCGGGGGGAGACATAGCCAAAAACATTCAGTACTTC. Translation gives CSARDPLAGGDIAKNIQYF.

The chain joins TRBV4-3 to TRBJ2-7, with D perhaps TRBD1 or TRBD2 (6 bases each). The CDR3 length is 15 residues. Germline lookup yields CDR1 LGHNA and CDR2 YSLEER. V dropped 0 bases and J dropped 0 bases, with 9 bases sitting between them. CDR3: CASSQDAGHSYEQYF. Written as DNA, the CDR3 is TGCGCCAGCAGCCAAGATGCGGGACACTCCTACGAGCAGTACTTC.

This clonotype was picked up many times. The genes are TRBV12-3 or TRBV12-4 and TRBJ1-4; the D is unclear. Trimming stripped 6 bases from V and 5 bases from J, with 1 base between. This CDR3 is 10 amino acids long. CDR3 loop: CASRNEKLFF. DNA for the CDR3: TGTGCCAGCAGGAATGAAAAACTGTTTTTT.

The chain recombines TRBV12-3 or TRBV12-4 with TRBJ2-5; D perhaps matches TRBD1 (6 bases). The CDR3 is 17 amino acids. V lost 4 bases, J lost 5 bases, and 23 bases lay in between. CDR3 bases: TGTGCCAGCAGTTCGCAGGGGAAGCGGACGAAGGGTGAGACCCAGTACTTC. It yields the protein CASSSQGKRTKGETQYF.

Comment on this clonotype: One base away lies a much larger clone, so this may be a sequencing read error. This CDR3 is missing its conserved last phenylalanine or tryptophan, likely due to a read error. V is TRBV2 and J is TRBJ2-7, with TRBD1 identical over 9 bases. After removal of 8 bases from V and 6 bases from J, the junction contained 14 bases not matched to a gene. This CDR3 is 15 amino acids long. CDR1 is SNHLY, CDR2 FYNNEI, per germline. The CDR3 sequence is CASREGGQGMGEQYL. The CDR3 DNA follows: TGTGCCAGCCGGGAAGGCGGACAGGGGATGGGCGAGCAGTACCTC.

This clonotype was observed at least ten times. The chain has TRBV6-1 and TRBJ1-1; 7 bases line up with TRBD1. V lost 6 bases and J lost 3; bases outside the gene matches: 10. The CDR3 spans 15 residues. Germline-derived CDR1 and CDR2 are MNHNS and SASEGT. The CDR3 loop is CASRERQGWDTEAFF. The CDR3 DNA sequence: TGTGCCAGCAGGGAACGACAGGGTTGGGACACTGAAGCTTTCTTT.